Below are 29 T cell receptor beta chains sequenced from a single sample in a study of T cell repertoires in cytomegalovirus infection (dated by TCRdb to between 2017 and 2020). Their cognate antigens are unknown. Sequencer: Illumina HiSeq 1500. The public reads were run again by TCRdb, first through fastp at Q25 and then through MiXCR, and only productive beta chains were kept. For every CDR3 protein sequence, its rows merge into one entry that carries the most common genes and DNA. This sample gives about 400,000 distinct CDR3 sequences in total; just under 35% of them show up just once. The top ten clones comprise roughly 13% of the sample. What this sample's treatment or condition label stands for: in vitro stimulation with specific CMV peptide epitopes to enrich CMV-specific T cells. Sequences were derived from cultured PBMCs, sampled from culture after CMV antigen stimulation. The receptors were gathered from a human donor in good health (CMV status not recorded). Some clones in this sample may be carry-over from other donors' samples.

This clonotype was detected a few times. The J gene is TRBJ1-5, the V gene TRBV7-2; perhaps TRBD1 as D (5 bases). V lost 8 bases and J lost 0, with 11 bases in between. Germline V gives CDR1 SGHTA, CDR2 FQGNSA. The CDR3 loop spans 14 amino acids. The DNA for the CDR3 is TGTGCCAGCGGGACGTCAGGTAGCAATCAGCCCCAGCATTTT. It codes for CASGTSGSNQPQHF.

The rearrangement uses TRBV12-3 or TRBV12-4 and TRBJ2-5; the D is unclear. V was trimmed by 3 bases and J by 3 bases, leaving 17 bases between them. This CDR3 spans 16 amino acids. The CDR3 sequence is CASSFHDGFLEETQYF. In DNA, the CDR3 is TGTGCCAGCAGTTTCCACGACGGATTCCTCGAAGAGACCCAGTACTTC.

The chain couples TRBV12-3 or TRBV12-4 to TRBJ1-5, with a tentative D call TRBD1 (5 bases). The V and J ends lost 6 bases and 3 bases respectively, with 12 bases between them. The CDR3 contains 14 residues. CDR3 nucleotides: TGTGCCAGCAGCCCCGGACACTTCAATCAGCCCCAGCATTTT. Its protein product is CASSPGHFNQPQHF.

This clonotype was recorded a few times. The gene calls are TRBV19 and TRBJ1-2; 8 bases map to TRBD1. The germline V gene encodes CDR1 LNHDA and CDR2 SQIVND (reference sequence). The CDR3 sequence is 14 residues long. After removal of 8 bases from V and 8 bases from J, the junction contained 13 bases not matched to a gene. The CDR3 reads CASFSLGQGDGYTF. The CDR3 nucleotides are TGTGCCAGTTTTTCACTCGGACAGGGCGACGGCTACACCTTC. Drawing the rest from reference TRBV19 and TRBJ1-2, the complete variable domain is DGGITQSPKYLFRKEGQNVTLSCEQNLNHDAMYWYRQDPGQGLRLIYYSQIVNDFQKGDIAEGYSVSREKKESFPLTVTSAQKNPTAFYLCASFSLGQGDGYTFGSGTRLTVV.

This clonotype has only a few counts. This chain connects TRBV7-6 to TRBJ2-1, with no clear D. This CDR3 contains 14 residues. Germline assignment: CDR1 SGHVS and CDR2 FNYEAQ. V gave up 4 bases and J gave up 8 bases, with 15 bases separating them. The CDR3 sequence is CASSSSPAVDEQFF. The DNA for the CDR3 is TGTGCCAGCAGCTCCTCCCCGGCGGTTGATGAGCAGTTCTTC.

This clonotype was seen only a few times. CDR3 loop: CASSATGGNTEAFF. The CDR3 nucleotides are TGTGCCAGCAGTGCCACAGGGGGGAACACTGAAGCTTTCTTT. The rearrangement uses TRBV12-3 or TRBV12-4 and TRBJ1-1; the match to TRBD1 covers 8 bases. The CDR3 runs 14 residues. The V gene end was trimmed by 5 bases and the J gene end by 1 base; junction bases not matched to a gene: 3.

The chain employs TRBV19 and TRBJ2-5; D possibly matches TRBD1 or TRBD2 (6 bases each). This CDR3 is 13 amino acids long. Per the germline V gene, CDR1 is LNHDA and CDR2 is SQIVND (reference sequence). Trimming cost V 6 bases and J 2 bases, with 10 bases left between them. The CDR3 nucleotides are TGTGCCAGTAGAAGGAGGGGGCAAGAGACCCAGTACTTC. Its protein product is CASRRRGQETQYF.

The chain links TRBV2 to TRBJ2-2; D gene ambiguous. The CDR3 contains 15 residues. The V end was cut by 0 bases, the J end by 3 bases, with 8 bases between. Germline lookup yields CDR1 SNHLY and CDR2 FYNNEI. The CDR3 coding sequence is TGTGCCAGCAGTGAAGCGCTAAGGGACACCGGGGAGCTGTTTTTT. Residues: CASSEALRDTGELFF. Full variable domain (remainder filled in from reference TRBV2 and TRBJ2-2): EPEVTQTPSHQVTQMGQEVILRCVPISNHLYFYWYRQILGQKVEFLVSFYNNEISEKSEIFDDQFSVERPDGSNFTLKIRSTKLEDSAMYFCASSEALRDTGELFFGEGSRLTVL.

This clonotype was observed a few times. The V and J genes are TRBV6-1 and TRBJ2-1; 9 bases match TRBD1. J was trimmed by 4 bases and V by 2 bases; bases with no gene match: 15. The CDR3 has 19 amino acids. Germline CDR1 reads MNHNS; CDR2 reads SASEGT. The CDR3 is CASSELPTAGTGLYNEQFF. CDR3 DNA: TGTGCCAGCAGTGAATTGCCTACGGCCGGGACAGGGCTTTACAATGAGCAGTTCTTC.

The chain recombines TRBV25-1 with TRBJ2-6; D is unresolved. The CDR3 is made up of 16 amino acids. CDR1 and CDR2 (germline): MGHDK, SYGVNS. V lost 1 base, J lost 0 bases, and 7 bases lay in between. The CDR3 coding sequence is TGTGCCAGCAGTGAATTCCACGACTCTGGGGCCAACGTCCTGACTTTC. Protein: CASSEFHDSGANVLTF. Drawing the rest from reference TRBV25-1 and TRBJ2-6, the complete variable domain is EADIYQTPRYLVIGTGKKITLECSQTMGHDKMYWYQQDPGMELHLIHYSYGVNSTEKGDLSSESTVSRIRTEHFPLTLESARPSHTSQYLCASSEFHDSGANVLTFGAGSRLTVL.

The V and J genes are TRBV2 and TRBJ2-3, with unresolved D. V was trimmed by 7 bases and J by 0 bases, leaving 14 bases between them. This CDR3 has 15 residues. Germline values: CDR1 SNHLY, CDR2 FYNNEI. CDR3 loop: CASIRKGTSTDTQYF. The CDR3 nucleotides read TGTGCCAGCATACGCAAGGGAACGAGCACAGATACGCAGTATTTT.

This clonotype has just a few counts. This chain links TRBV12-3 or TRBV12-4 with TRBJ2-1, with 8 nucleotides matching TRBD1. With V trimmed by 3 bases and J by 7 bases, 8 bases remained unmatched. The CDR3 length is 15 residues. CDR3 in DNA: TGTGCCAGCAGTTTTTTCCAGGGGGCATCAAATGAGCAGTTCTTC. Its translation is CASSFFQGASNEQFF.

The chain joins TRBV25-1 to TRBJ2-2; 7 bases line up with TRBD1. The J segment lost 5 bases and the V segment lost 5 bases, leaving 8 bases of the junction unmatched. Per the germline V gene, CDR1 is MGHDK and CDR2 is SYGVNS. This CDR3 has 15 residues. The CDR3 DNA is TGTGCCAGCAGTAAGACAGGGCTTGGGACCGGGGAGCTGTTTTTT. It encodes CASSKTGLGTGELFF.

The chain recombines TRBV6-1 with TRBJ1-1, with D maybe TRBD1 (6 bases). The CDR3 is 14 amino acids. Trimming pared 5 bases from V and 1 base from J, leaving 11 bases between. CDR1 and CDR2 from the germline V gene are MNHNS and SASEGT. The CDR3 loop is CASSHPGQNTEAFF. For the CDR3, the DNA is TGTGCCAGCAGTCACCCGGGACAGAACACTGAAGCTTTCTTT.

This chain joins TRBV20-1 and TRBJ2-7; 8 bases map to TRBD2. V lost 0 bases to trimming and J lost 0 bases; unmatched junction nucleotides: 4. This CDR3 region has 15 residues. Germline CDR1 is DFQATT and CDR2 is SNEGSKA (reference sequence). CDR3 residues: CSARDGTSGSYEQYV. The CDR3 DNA follows: TGCAGTGCTAGAGATGGCACTAGCGGCTCCTACGAGCAGTACGTC.

This clonotype appeared a few times. The chain combines TRBV12-3 or TRBV12-4 with TRBJ1-2, with 7 bases aligning to TRBD1. V lost 5 bases and J lost 6; bases outside the gene matches: 6. The length of the CDR3 is 13 residues. CDR3 nucleotide sequence: TGTGCCAGCAGTACGACAGGGACACATGGCTACACCTTC. Translated: CASSTTGTHGYTF.

This clonotype appeared many times. The CDR3 here is CASSLETYGYTF. For the CDR3, the DNA is TGTGCCAGCAGCTTAGAAACCTATGGCTACACCTTC. The V and J genes are TRBV7-2 and TRBJ1-2; D is ambiguous. CDR1 is SGHTA, CDR2 FQGNSA, per germline. Trimming removed 1 base at V and 4 bases at J, with 4 bases between. This CDR3 is 12 amino acids long.

The chain links TRBV20-1 to TRBJ2-3, with D perhaps TRBD1 (6 bases). CDR1 and CDR2 (germline): DFQATT, SNEGSKA (reference sequence). The V end lost 4 bases, the J end lost 3 bases, and 8 bases lay between the germline ends. This CDR3 comprises 12 residues. The CDR3 loop reads CSATTGTDTQYF. The CDR3 DNA reads TGCAGTGCTACAACAGGGACAGATACGCAGTATTTT.

The table lists this clonotype with a few counts. The rearrangement uses TRBV12-3 or TRBV12-4 and TRBJ1-2, with 9 bases fitting TRBD1. The V and J ends lost 1 base and 7 bases, in that order; junction bases with no gene match: 4. The CDR3 is made up of 14 amino acids. The CDR3 DNA reads as TGTGCCAGCAGTTTAGGGGGACAGGGTGCTGGCTACACCTTC. The encoded protein is CASSLGGQGAGYTF.

Ten or more counts support this clonotype. The chain recombines TRBV7-2 with TRBJ1-5; TRBD1 is a possible D gene (5 bases). Deletions cut 5 bases from V and 6 bases from J, with 8 bases between. Germline V gives CDR1 SGHTA, CDR2 FQGNSA. This CDR3 is 12 amino acids long. For the CDR3, the DNA is TGTGCCAGCAGCAGGGGTGGTCAGCCCCAGCATTTT. The encoded protein is CASSRGGQPQHF.

In its sample, this clonotype was seen a few times. The chain employs TRBV5-4 and TRBJ2-5, with D unclear. Germline CDR1 and CDR2: SGHNT and YYREEE (reference sequence). The CDR3 contains 14 residues. V was trimmed by 3 bases and J by 2 bases, leaving 11 bases between them. This CDR3 is CASSSESRQETQYF. The CDR3 nucleotides read TGTGCCAGCAGCTCGGAGTCTAGGCAAGAGACCCAGTACTTC.

The genes are TRBV6-1 and TRBJ2-3; 7 bases align to TRBD1. Germline CDR1 MNHNS, CDR2 SASEGT. J gave up 6 bases and V 6 bases, and 9 bases lay outside the gene matches. This CDR3 is 14 amino acids long. CDR3 coding DNA: TGTGCCAGCAGCCAAGTAGACAGGGCTGATACGCAGTATTTT. It yields the protein CASSQVDRADTQYF.

This clonotype was observed at least ten times. The chain links TRBV7-2 to TRBJ1-4; 7 nucleotides align to TRBD1. CDR3 size: 16 residues. V lost 1 base to trimming and J lost 0 bases; unmatched junction nucleotides: 2. CDR1 and CDR2 from the germline V gene are SGHTA and FQGNSA. The CDR3 is CASSLEGTATNEKLFF. The CDR3 coding sequence is TGTGCCAGCAGCTTAGAAGGGACAGCAACTAATGAAAAACTGTTTTTT.

This chain joins TRBV19 and TRBJ2-7, with D possibly being TRBD1 or TRBD2 (5 bases each). V was pared by 2 bases and J by 6 bases, with 23 bases between. Germline V gene lookup returns CDR1 LNHDA and CDR2 SQIVND (reference sequence). The CDR3 loop spans 17 amino acids. The DNA of the CDR3 is TGTGCCAGTAGTATACGTGTTGTTGGCGGGCGACAGATCGAGCAGTACTTC. It specifies CASSIRVVGGRQIEQYF.

Only a few counts were recorded for this clonotype. Here the CDR3 reads CALGGLAETQYF. DNA of the CDR3: TGTGCCCTAGGCGGGCTAGCTGAGACCCAGTACTTC. This chain connects TRBV6-5 to TRBJ2-5; tentative D call: TRBD2 (5 bases). The length of the CDR3 is 12 residues. CDR1 and CDR2 (germline): MNHEY, SVGAGI. Trimming took off 11 bases at V and 5 bases at J, with 15 bases between the two ends.

This chain links TRBV6-2 or TRBV6-3 with TRBJ2-1; D could derive from TRBD1 or TRBD2 (5 bases each). From germline, CDR1 is MNHEY and CDR2 SVGEGT. The CDR3 spans 11 residues. Trimming took off 7 bases at V and 11 bases at J, with 12 bases between the two ends. The CDR3 region is CASNGRGQQFF. CDR3 coding DNA: TGTGCCAGCAACGGTCGGGGACAGCAGTTCTTC.

This rearrangement joins TRBV7-9 to TRBJ2-3; D is ambiguous. Germline loops: CDR1 SEHNR, CDR2 FQNEAQ (reference sequence). Trimming removed 4 bases at V and 9 bases at J, with 11 bases between. The CDR3 contains 12 residues. CDR3 DNA: TGTGCCAGCAGCTCGGGCCCATTCACGCAGTATTTT. It codes for CASSSGPFTQYF.

The count of this clonotype is one. The chain is built from TRBV7-4 and TRBJ2-1, with D possibly being TRBD2 (5 bases). Between the trimmed V and J ends, which lost 8 bases and 8 bases, there was a span of 34 bases. Germline lookup yields CDR1 SGHVT and CDR2 SQSDAQ. This CDR3 has 19 residues. CDR3 region: CASVRTEGSALQHLDEQFF. The CDR3 nucleotides read TGTGCCAGCGTACGAACCGAGGGATCAGCCCTGCAGCATTTGGATGAGCAGTTCTTC.

This clonotype was seen only a few times. The V and J genes are TRBV6-2 or TRBV6-3 and TRBJ2-5, with D perhaps being TRBD1 or TRBD2 (5 bases each). The CDR3 runs to 14 residues. In germline, CDR1 is MNHEY, CDR2 SVGEGT. The V end lost 11 bases, the J end lost 6 bases, and 22 bases lay between the germline ends. The CDR3 reads CAASPGTVGKTQYF. The CDR3 DNA sequence: TGTGCCGCTAGCCCGGGGACGGTGGGGAAGACCCAGTACTTC.